These 30 T cell receptor beta chains originate from one sample sequenced in a study of cytomegalovirus exposure and HLA in healthy donors. The assay was immunoSEQ multiplex PCR, and TCRdb's table has in-frame clones only and misses some. The sample records about 160,000 clones, 86% being singletons. Sequenced material: PBMCs. The receptors derive from a woman between 18 and 29 years old in good health and CMV-seronegative.

The rearrangement joins TRBV5-1 to TRBJ1-4; weak D call: TRBD1 (6 bases). This CDR3 has 18 amino acids. Germline values: CDR1 SGHRS, CDR2 YFSETQ. The V gene lost 0 bases and the J gene lost 0 bases, with 15 bases spanning the gap. The DNA of the CDR3 is TGCGCCAGCAGCTTGGGGGCAGGGGCGCAGGCAACTAATGAAAAACTGTTTTTT. It codes for CASSLGAGAQATNEKLFF.

The chain couples TRBV6-5 to TRBJ2-3; weak D call: TRBD2 (6 bases). CDR1 is MNHEY, CDR2 SVGAGI, per germline. This CDR3 has 15 amino acids. The V end was cut by 0 bases, the J end by 1 base, with 8 bases between. The CDR3 DNA reads TGTGCCAGCAGTTACTCGGGGGAGGGCACAGATACGCAGTATTTT. This gives the protein CASSYSGEGTDTQYF.

This chain joins TRBV29-1 and TRBJ1-3, with D unresolved. Per the germline V gene, CDR1 is SQVTM and CDR2 is ANQGSEA. This CDR3 region has 14 residues. V lost 5 bases and J lost 5, with 16 bases in between. The CDR3 loop reads CSVQSPEVRNTIYF. In DNA, the CDR3 is TGCAGCGTTCAAAGCCCCGAGGTCCGAAACACCATATATTTT.

This chain uses TRBV27 with TRBJ2-3; 10 bases match TRBD1. Germline V gives CDR1 MNHEY, CDR2 SMNVEV (reference sequence). The CDR3 extends over 16 amino acids. Trimming cost V 5 bases and J 3 bases; bases outside gene matches: 8. The CDR3 nucleotides read TGTGCCAGCAGTCCGTGGACAGGGGGTCGGACAGATACGCAGTATTTT. Its protein product is CASSPWTGGRTDTQYF.

The gene calls are TRBV29-1 and TRBJ2-6; D is unclear. This CDR3 spans 15 amino acids. V gave up 6 bases and J gave up 1 base, with 13 bases separating them. From germline, CDR1 is SQVTM and CDR2 ANQGSEA. The DNA of the CDR3 is TGCAGCGTCCACGGTCCCGGGTCTGGGGCCAACGTCCTGACTTTC. Its translation: CSVHGPGSGANVLTF.

The J gene is TRBJ1-4, the V gene TRBV4-1; TRBD1 matches at 8 bases. V lost 0 bases to trimming and J lost 7 bases; unmatched junction nucleotides: 13. From germline, CDR1 is MGHRA and CDR2 YSYEKL. The CDR3 sequence is 18 residues long. The CDR3 region has the DNA TGCGCCAGCAGCCAAGAATTCAGGGGGCGGGCCGGAGGTGAAAAACTGTTTTTT. This gives the protein CASSQEFRGRAGGEKLFF.

The chain combines TRBV6-1 with TRBJ1-6; no definite D call. Germline V gene lookup returns CDR1 MNHNS and CDR2 SASEGT. Trimming cost V 11 bases and J 3 bases, with 17 bases left between them. The CDR3 consists of 15 residues. CDR3 DNA: TGTGCCTTGCTCATGACTGACTTCTATAATTCACCCCTCCACTTT. It yields the protein CALLMTDFYNSPLHF.

This sequence joins TRBV15 and TRBJ1-3; D not resolved. This CDR3 spans 12 amino acids. Germline-derived CDR1 and CDR2 are LNHNV and YYDKDF (reference sequence). The V and J ends lost 7 bases and 8 bases respectively, with 12 bases between them. Here the CDR3 DNA reads TGTGCCACCAAAGGAGCCGGGGACACCATATATTTT. It encodes CATKGAGDTIYF.

V and J are TRBV7-8 and TRBJ1-4; unclear D gene. The CDR3 has 13 amino acids. From germline, CDR1 is SGHVS and CDR2 FQNEAQ. Trimming shortened V by 0 bases and J by 8 bases, and 7 bases separated the two germline ends. The CDR3 here is CASSLARQEKLFF. The CDR3 DNA reads as TGTGCCAGCAGCTTAGCGAGGCAGGAAAAACTGTTTTTT.

The CDR3 protein is CASSQDDRGYEQYF. CDR3 nucleotide sequence: TGCGCCAGCAGCCAAGATGATCGCGGATACGAGCAGTACTTC. The chain joins TRBV4-3 to TRBJ2-7; D is unresolved. V gave up 0 bases and J gave up 4 bases, with 10 bases separating them. The CDR3 extends over 14 amino acids. Germline V gives CDR1 LGHNA, CDR2 YSLEER.

The genes are TRBV6-5 and TRBJ1-1, with a possible D match to TRBD1 (5 bases). The germline V gene has CDR1 MNHEY and CDR2 SVGAGI. CDR3 length: 16 residues. Trimming removed 1 base from V and 3 bases from J, with 15 bases in between. The CDR3 region has the DNA TGTGCCAGCAGTTACTTAATGGACACCCCGGACACTGAAGCTTTCTTT. This gives the protein CASSYLMDTPDTEAFF.

CDR3 bases: TGTGCCAGCAGCTTGGGCCCTGCGGGAAGGGCGGATACGCAGTATTTT. Translation gives CASSLGPAGRADTQYF. V and J are TRBV5-8 and TRBJ2-3; weak D call: TRBD2 (6 bases). Trimming cost V 0 bases and J 6 bases, with 17 bases left between them. CDR1 SGHTS and CDR2 YDEGEE come from the germline V gene. The CDR3 is 16 amino acids.

The rearrangement joins TRBV6-1 to TRBJ1-2; possible D gene TRBD1, 5 bases. The CDR3 length is 14 residues. V was cut by 4 bases and J by 4 bases, with 13 bases left in between. Germline CDR1 reads MNHNS; CDR2 reads SASEGT. CDR3 amino acids: CASSGPTASYGYTF. The CDR3 DNA reads as TGTGCCAGCAGTGGCCCGACAGCTTCCTATGGCTACACCTTC.

The chain joins TRBV27 to TRBJ2-1, with 7 bases identical to TRBD2. Per germline, CDR1 MNHEY and CDR2 SMNVEV (reference sequence). V lost 3 bases, J lost 10 bases, and 9 bases stayed unmatched. The CDR3 sequence is 14 residues long. The CDR3 nucleotides are TGTGCCAGCAGTTTCGGGACTACCCTTAACGAGCAGTTCTTC. This gives the protein CASSFGTTLNEQFF.

The genes are TRBV7-9 and TRBJ1-2; 10 bases are a match to TRBD1. Trimming cost V 5 bases and J 5 bases; bases outside gene matches: 11. The CDR3 is 16 amino acids. CDR1 is SEHNR and CDR2 is FQNEAQ in the germline V gene (reference sequence). The CDR3 loop is CASSASPGQGIYGYTF. The CDR3 region has the DNA TGTGCCAGCAGCGCGTCCCCGGGACAGGGGATATATGGCTACACCTTC.

J is TRBJ1-2 and V is TRBV5-1, with 9 bases aligning to TRBD1. The junction had 17 bases not matched to a gene; V was cut back by 4 bases and J by 7 bases. Per germline, CDR1 SGHRS and CDR2 YFSETQ. This CDR3 spans 17 amino acids. This CDR3 reads CASSPSSSGQGSAGYTF. Here the CDR3 DNA reads TGCGCCAGCAGCCCCAGTTCATCGGGACAGGGTTCAGCTGGCTACACCTTC.

The chain employs TRBV5-1 and TRBJ2-5, with D perhaps matching TRBD2 (6 bases). Germline CDR1 and CDR2: SGHRS and YFSETQ. V was trimmed by 0 bases and J by 5 bases, leaving 14 bases between them. CDR3 length: 15 amino acids. The chain's CDR3 is CASSLVTQSGETQYF. The DNA for the CDR3 is TGCGCCAGCAGCTTGGTCACGCAAAGCGGGGAGACCCAGTACTTC.

This clone has a handful of counts. The chain has TRBV7-8 and TRBJ2-7; maybe TRBD1 (6 bases). The CDR3 covers 16 residues. Germline V gene data show CDR1 as SGHVS and CDR2 as FQNEAQ. The V and J ends lost 1 base and 1 base respectively, with 14 bases between them. CDR3 nucleotide sequence: TGTGCCAGCAGCTTAGTCGGGCAGGGACAATCCTACGAGCAGTACTTC. As protein: CASSLVGQGQSYEQYF.

The chain joins TRBV19 to TRBJ1-5, with 9 bases that match TRBD1. Trimming at V came to 4 bases and at J to 6 bases, leaving 16 bases not matched to a gene. The CDR3 sequence is 18 residues long. Per germline, CDR1 LNHDA and CDR2 SQIVND (reference sequence). The DNA for the CDR3 is TGTGCCAGTAGTACCAAAACTGGATCCGGGACAGGGTCTCAGCCCCAGCATTTT. It encodes CASSTKTGSGTGSQPQHF.

This clone was seen only a few times. Here the CDR3 DNA reads TGTGCCAGCAGCTCCACTCCAGGGGGCGGCACTGAAGCTTTCTTT. It is translated as CASSSTPGGGTEAFF. The chain carries TRBV7-9 and TRBJ1-1; 8 bases align to TRBD1. V was pared by 4 bases and J by 4 bases, with 8 bases of the junction left unmatched. Germline V gene data show CDR1 as SEHNR and CDR2 as FQNEAQ (reference sequence). The length of the CDR3 is 15 residues.

J is TRBJ1-1 and V is TRBV7-8; 7 bases map to TRBD1. The CDR3 extends over 16 amino acids. The J segment lost 4 bases and the V segment lost 4 bases, leaving 12 bases of the junction unmatched. Looked up from germline, CDR1 is SGHVS and CDR2 is FQNEAQ. CDR3 bases: TGTGCCAGCAGCTCTTTTCCGAGGGGGCGCGTCACTGAAGCTTTCTTT. It codes for CASSSFPRGRVTEAFF.

This chain links TRBV6-6 with TRBJ1-5, with D perhaps matching TRBD1 (6 bases). The CDR3 has 14 amino acids. Trimming shortened V by 2 bases and J by 6 bases, and 11 bases separated the two germline ends. Germline CDR1 reads MNHNY; CDR2 reads SVGAGI (reference sequence). CDR3: CASSYKTGGQPQHF. CDR3 in DNA: TGTGCCAGCAGTTACAAGACAGGCGGTCAGCCCCAGCATTTT.

This chain joins TRBV6-6 and TRBJ1-5; 7 nucleotides align to TRBD1. The ends lost 5 bases at V and 7 bases at J; junction bases unmatched: 5. The CDR3 loop spans 13 amino acids. From germline, CDR1 is MNHNY and CDR2 SVGAGI (reference sequence). CDR3 in DNA: TGTGCCAGCAGTACGACAGGGCACCAGCCCCAGCATTTT. It yields the protein CASSTTGHQPQHF.

The chain has TRBV5-1 and TRBJ1-3; 7 positions agree with TRBD1. Per the germline V gene, CDR1 is SGHRS and CDR2 is YFSETQ. J gave up 4 bases and V 4 bases, and 8 bases lay outside the gene matches. This CDR3 is built from 15 residues. The chain's CDR3 is CASSQTGDQGNTIYF. The CDR3 DNA sequence: TGCGCCAGCAGCCAAACAGGGGATCAGGGAAACACCATATATTTT.

This CDR3 is CASSVGPGGRNIQYF. DNA for the CDR3: TGTGCCAGCAGCGTAGGCCCGGGGGGCAGGAACATTCAGTACTTC. The chain has TRBV9 and TRBJ2-4; possible D gene TRBD2, 7 bases. With 0 bases removed from V and 7 bases from J, the gap between germline ends came to 14 bases. This CDR3 comprises 15 residues. Germline CDR1 is SGDLS and CDR2 is YYNGEE.

Here the CDR3 DNA reads TGTGCCAGCAGCGTACTGACTAGCTCCTACGAGCAGTACTTC. Protein: CASSVLTSSYEQYF. This chain links TRBV2 with TRBJ2-7; TRBD2 is a possible D gene (6 bases). The CDR3 runs 14 residues. The ends were cut back, 6 bases at V and 0 bases at J, with 12 bases in the middle. Germline values: CDR1 SNHLY, CDR2 FYNNEI. Full variable domain (remainder filled in from reference TRBV2 and TRBJ2-7): EPEVTQTPSHQVTQMGQEVILRCVPISNHLYFYWYRQILGQKVEFLVSFYNNEISEKSEIFDDQFSVERPDGSNFTLKIRSTKLEDSAMYFCASSVLTSSYEQYFGPGTRLTVT.

The rearrangement links TRBV4-1 to TRBJ1-6; possible D gene TRBD1, 6 bases. The CDR3 is made up of 16 amino acids. Germline V gives CDR1 MGHRA, CDR2 YSYEKL. V lost 4 bases and J 7 bases, leaving 17 bases between the germline ends. DNA for the CDR3: TGCGCCAGCAGCCTTATCGCAGGGGCAGGGAATTCACCCCTCCACTTT. The encoded protein is CASSLIAGAGNSPLHF.

This chain joins TRBV5-1 and TRBJ2-4, with TRBD1 matching over 7 bases. Trimming cost V 4 bases and J 0 bases; bases outside gene matches: 7. Germline CDR1 is SGHRS and CDR2 is YFSETQ. The CDR3 has 16 residues. The CDR3 DNA is TGCGCCAGCAGCACTACAGGGGCCTTAGCCAAAAACATTCAGTACTTC. It encodes CASSTTGALAKNIQYF.

The chain recombines TRBV5-1 with TRBJ2-2; perhaps TRBD1 as D (6 bases). CDR3 length: 13 amino acids. Germline V gene lookup returns CDR1 SGHRS and CDR2 YFSETQ. Trimming removed 2 bases from V and 5 bases from J, with 7 bases in between. CDR3 amino acids: CASSFDRTGELFF. The CDR3, as DNA: TGCGCCAGCAGCTTCGACAGGACCGGGGAGCTGTTTTTT.

The V and J genes are TRBV10-3 and TRBJ1-2; 7 bases map to TRBD1. This CDR3 contains 15 residues. Germline loops: CDR1 ENHRY, CDR2 SYGVKD. V dropped 3 bases and J dropped 0; count of bases not matched to a gene: 4. CDR3 sequence reads: CAISERDSSNYGYTF. CDR3 DNA: TGTGCCATCAGTGAAAGGGACAGCTCTAACTATGGCTACACCTTC.